What follows describes a single T cell receptor beta chain. Sequencing used immunoSEQ multiplex PCR; TCRdb keeps in-frame clones, though not all of them. The sample has roughly 80,000 clones, roughly 88% seen once. From germline, CDR1 is SEHNR and CDR2 FQNEAQ (reference sequence). CDR3 length equals 15 residues. V lost 5 bases, J lost 1 base, and 14 bases lay in between. The source of the sample is a study of T cell responses to AZD1222 COVID-19 vaccine. The material sequenced was peripheral blood, taken on day 0 of MenACWY control vaccination. The receptor was isolated from an adult in good health. The chain uses TRBV7-9 and TRBJ1-1; the D gene is possibly TRBD1 (5 bases). The CDR3 region has the DNA TGTGCCAGCAGCCGATCGGGACCGACGAACACTGAAGCTTTCTTT. Amino acids: CASSRSGPTNTEAFF.